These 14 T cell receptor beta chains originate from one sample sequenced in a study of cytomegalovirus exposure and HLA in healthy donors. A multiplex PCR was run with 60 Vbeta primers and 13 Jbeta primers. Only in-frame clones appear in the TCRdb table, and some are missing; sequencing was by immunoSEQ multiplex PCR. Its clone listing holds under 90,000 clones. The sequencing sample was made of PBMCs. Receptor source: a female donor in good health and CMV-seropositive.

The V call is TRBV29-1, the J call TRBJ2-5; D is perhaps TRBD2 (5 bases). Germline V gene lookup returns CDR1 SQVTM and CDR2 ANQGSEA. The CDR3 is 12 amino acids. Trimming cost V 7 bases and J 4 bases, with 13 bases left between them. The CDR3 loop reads CSAYPGLETQYF. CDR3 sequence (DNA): TGCAGCGCCTACCCGGGATTAGAGACCCAGTACTTC.

As DNA, the CDR3 is TGTGCCAGCAGCTTTAGGCAGGGGACGGGGACCCAGTACTTC. As protein: CASSFRQGTGTQYF. This sequence joins TRBV5-4 and TRBJ2-5, with a weak D call TRBD1 (6 bases). V lost 2 bases and J lost 7, with 15 bases in between. Germline lookup yields CDR1 SGHNT and CDR2 YYREEE (reference sequence). The CDR3 length is 14 residues.

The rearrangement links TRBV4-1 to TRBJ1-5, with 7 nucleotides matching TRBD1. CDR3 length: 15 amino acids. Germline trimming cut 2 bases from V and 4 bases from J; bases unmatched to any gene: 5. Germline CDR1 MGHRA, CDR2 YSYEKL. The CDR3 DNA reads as TGCGCCAGCAGCCAAACAGACAGGGCTAATCAGCCCCAGCATTTT. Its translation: CASSQTDRANQPQHF.

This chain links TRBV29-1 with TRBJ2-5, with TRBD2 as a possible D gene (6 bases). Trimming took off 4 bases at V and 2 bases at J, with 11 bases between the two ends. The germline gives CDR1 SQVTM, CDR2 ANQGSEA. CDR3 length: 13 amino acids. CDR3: CSVVVAAQETQYF. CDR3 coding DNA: TGCAGCGTTGTGGTAGCGGCTCAAGAGACCCAGTACTTC.

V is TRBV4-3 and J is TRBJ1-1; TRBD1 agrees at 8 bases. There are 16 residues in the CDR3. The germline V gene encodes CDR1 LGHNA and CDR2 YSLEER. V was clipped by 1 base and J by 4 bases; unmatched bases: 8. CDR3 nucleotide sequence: TGCGCCAGCAGCCAAGTGAGGAACAGGGGGTCCACTGAAGCTTTCTTT. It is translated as CASSQVRNRGSTEAFF.

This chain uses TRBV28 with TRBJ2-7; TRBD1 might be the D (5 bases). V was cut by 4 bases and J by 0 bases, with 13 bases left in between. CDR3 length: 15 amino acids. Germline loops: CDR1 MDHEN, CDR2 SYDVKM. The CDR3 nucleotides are TGTGCCAGCAGTTCCCCCCGACAGATCTCCTACGAGCAGTACTTC. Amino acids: CASSSPRQISYEQYF. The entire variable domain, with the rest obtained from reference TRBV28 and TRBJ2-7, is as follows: DVKVTQSSRYLVKRTGEKVFLECVQDMDHENMFWYRQDPGLGLRLIYFSYDVKMKEKGDIPEGYSVSREKKERFSLILESASTNQTSMYLCASSSPRQISYEQYFGPGTRLTVT.

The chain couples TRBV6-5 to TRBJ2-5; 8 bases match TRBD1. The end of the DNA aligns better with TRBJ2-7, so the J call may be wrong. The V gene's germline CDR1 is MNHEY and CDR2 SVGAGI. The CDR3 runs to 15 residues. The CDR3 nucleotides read TGTGCCAGCAGTTCCGCCGGGACAGGTTTCTACGAGCAGTACTTC. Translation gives CASSSAGTGFYEQYF.

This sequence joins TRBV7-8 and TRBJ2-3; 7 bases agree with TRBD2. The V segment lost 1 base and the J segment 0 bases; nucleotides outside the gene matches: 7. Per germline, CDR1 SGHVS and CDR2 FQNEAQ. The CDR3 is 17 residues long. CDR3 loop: CASSLGVAGLSTDTQYF. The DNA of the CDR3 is TGTGCCAGCAGCTTAGGGGTAGCGGGCCTTAGCACAGATACGCAGTATTTT.

CDR3 sequence reads: CATSRDQYGYTF. The CDR3 DNA reads TGTGCCACCAGCAGAGACCAATATGGCTACACCTTC. J is TRBJ1-2 and V is TRBV15; D remains unclear. This CDR3 is 12 amino acids long. Per germline, CDR1 LNHNV and CDR2 YYDKDF (reference sequence). V lost 0 bases and J 5 bases, leaving 4 bases between the germline ends.

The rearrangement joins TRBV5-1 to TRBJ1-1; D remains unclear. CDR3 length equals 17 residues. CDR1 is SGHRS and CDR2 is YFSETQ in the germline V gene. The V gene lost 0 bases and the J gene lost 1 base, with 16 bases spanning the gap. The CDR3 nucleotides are TGCGCCAGCAGCTTGGGAAGTCCTTTTACGCGGAACACTGAAGCTTTCTTT. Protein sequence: CASSLGSPFTRNTEAFF.

CDR3: CASSLTTGNEQFF. The CDR3 DNA follows: TGTGCCAGCAGCTTGACGACGGGTAATGAGCAGTTCTTC. The genes are TRBV11-3 and TRBJ2-1; D uncertain. Germline assignment: CDR1 SGHNT and CDR2 YENEEA. Trimming pared 3 bases from V and 7 bases from J, leaving 10 bases between. The CDR3 contains 13 residues.

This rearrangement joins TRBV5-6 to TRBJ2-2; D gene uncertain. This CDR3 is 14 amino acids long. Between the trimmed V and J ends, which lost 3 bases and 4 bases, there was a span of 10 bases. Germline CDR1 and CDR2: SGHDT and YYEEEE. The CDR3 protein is CASSWSAITGELFF. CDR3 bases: TGTGCCAGCAGCTGGAGTGCCATCACCGGGGAGCTGTTTTTT.

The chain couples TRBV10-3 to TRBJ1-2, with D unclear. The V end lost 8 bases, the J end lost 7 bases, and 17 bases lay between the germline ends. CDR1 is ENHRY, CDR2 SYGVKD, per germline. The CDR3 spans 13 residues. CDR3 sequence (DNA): TGTGCCATCCTAGGTGCACCCTTCTCTGGCTACACCTTC. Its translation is CAILGAPFSGYTF.

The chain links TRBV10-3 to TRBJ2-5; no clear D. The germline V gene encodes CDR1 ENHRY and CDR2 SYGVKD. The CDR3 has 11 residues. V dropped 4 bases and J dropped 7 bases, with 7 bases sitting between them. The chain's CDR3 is CAISGAGTQYF. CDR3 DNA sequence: TGTGCCATCAGTGGGGCTGGGACCCAGTACTTC.